Sequencing of this T cell receptor (beta chain) was carried out in a study of shared T cell receptors in the human thymus. This clone has only one observation. The V and J ends lost 5 bases and 9 bases, in that order; junction bases with no gene match: 8. Germline CDR1 SSHAT, CDR2 FNYEAQ (reference sequence). The CDR3 covers 15 residues. Clones were read by immunoSEQ multiplex PCR, and TCRdb kept only the in-frame ones, dropping some. Altogether 700,000 to 750,000 clones are present, over 75% being singletons, with the ten largest covering roughly 0.01%. These data also featured in a second study, about human thymus T cells. That paper notes: Corrective cardiac operations yielded the resected thymus tissue. Thymic as well as blood repertoires seemed to favor certain V and J genes unevenly. Unrelated individuals reportedly shared highly overlapping thymic TCR repertoires.

The clonotype originates from a girl under two years old with a congenital heart defect. The chain is built from TRBV7-7 and TRBJ2-1, with 12 bases matching TRBD2. Source material: thymocytes. The CDR3 is CASSRWTSGVSEQFF. The CDR3 DNA is TGTGCCAGCAGCCGCTGGACTAGCGGGGTGAGTGAGCAGTTCTTC.